A single sample gave rise to the 27 T cell receptor beta chains below, sequenced in a study of shared clonotypes between healthy human individuals. Measured with immunoSEQ multiplex PCR; TCRdb has only the in-frame clones, and not every one. This table holds 1.6 million or so clones, just under 99% found once. The sample consisted of naive CD4+ T cells sorted from blood. Indicated subset: CD45RA+ positively selected. The receptors were gathered from a man aged 30-40 years in good health.

The J gene is TRBJ2-7, the V gene TRBV15, with 9 nucleotides matching TRBD1. This CDR3 is 16 amino acids long. J gave up 7 bases and V 1 base, and 11 bases lay outside the gene matches. The germline CDR1 and CDR2 sequences are LNHNV and YYDKDF (reference sequence). The CDR3 is CATSRAVGTGQGEQYF. CDR3 in DNA: TGTGCCACCAGCAGAGCCGTCGGGACAGGGCAGGGGGAGCAGTACTTC. The full variable domain, completed using reference TRBV15 and TRBJ2-7, is DAMVIQNPRYQVTQFGKPVTLSCSQTLNHNVMYWYQQKSSQAPKLLFHYYDKDFNNEADTPDNFQSRRPNTSFCFLDIRSPGLGDTAMYLCATSRAVGTGQGEQYFGPGTRLTVT.

The chain joins TRBV6-1 to TRBJ2-7, with 8 positions matching TRBD1. There are 15 residues in the CDR3. The ends lost 4 bases at V and 7 bases at J; junction bases unmatched: 12. Germline lookup yields CDR1 MNHNS and CDR2 SASEGT. CDR3 loop: CASSALTGVAGEQYF. CDR3 nucleotide sequence: TGTGCCAGCAGTGCCCTGACAGGGGTGGCGGGAGAGCAGTACTTC.

The genes are TRBV7-9 and TRBJ2-3; 9 positions match TRBD2. The V segment lost 3 bases and the J segment 4 bases; nucleotides outside the gene matches: 11. This CDR3 is 17 amino acids long. From germline, CDR1 is SEHNR and CDR2 FQNEAQ (reference sequence). This CDR3 reads CASSFPPTGLAADTQYF. The CDR3 region has the DNA TGTGCCAGCAGCTTTCCCCCGACGGGACTAGCTGCAGATACGCAGTATTTT.

This clone was seen a few times. Other DNA sequences of this sample code for an identical CDR3. The V gene is TRBV5-1, the J gene TRBJ1-5, with unresolved D. Germline V lookup: CDR1 SGHRS, CDR2 YFSETQ. V gave up 4 bases and J gave up 0 bases, with 5 bases separating them. The CDR3 contains 13 residues. The CDR3: CASSPDSNQPQHF. The CDR3 DNA is TGCGCCAGCAGCCCGGATAGCAATCAGCCCCAGCATTTT.

The V call is TRBV5-5, the J call TRBJ1-3; D is ambiguous. The ends were cut back, 4 bases at V and 1 base at J, with 3 bases in the middle. The CDR3 is 12 residues long. In germline, CDR1 is SGHKS, CDR2 YYEKEE (reference sequence). The CDR3 bases are TGTGCCAGCAGCGCTTCTGGAAACACCATATATTTT. Amino acid sequence: CASSASGNTIYF.

V and J are TRBV6-1 and TRBJ2-7; D is uncertain. This CDR3 comprises 13 residues. The germline V gene has CDR1 MNHNS and CDR2 SASEGT. Deletions cut 5 bases from V and 5 bases from J, with 13 bases between. The CDR3 reads CASSQARPHEQYF. CDR3 nucleotide sequence: TGTGCCAGCAGTCAGGCCCGACCTCACGAGCAGTACTTC.

This clone was observed a single time. The V and J genes are TRBV27 and TRBJ2-1, with a tentative D call TRBD1 (5 bases). The CDR3 totals 11 residues. Germline CDR1 MNHEY, CDR2 SMNVEV (reference sequence). The germline V and J ends were trimmed by 7 bases and 10 bases, with 11 bases remaining between them. The CDR3 protein is CASTQGWEQFF. CDR3 coding DNA: TGTGCCAGCACTCAGGGCTGGGAGCAGTTCTTC.

J is TRBJ2-1 and V is TRBV10-2; D uncertain. The CDR3 totals 12 residues. Trimming left V 9 bases short and J 2 bases short, with 8 bases between. Looked up from germline, CDR1 is WSHSY and CDR2 is SAAADI. CDR3 sequence (DNA): TGCGCCAGTAACAACGCCTACAATGAGCAGTTCTTC. Translating it yields CASNNAYNEQFF.

The chain has TRBV5-4 and TRBJ2-2; no clear D. Germline V gives CDR1 SGHNT, CDR2 YYREEE (reference sequence). This CDR3 is built from 13 residues. The V end lost 4 bases, the J end lost 1 base, and 5 bases lay between the germline ends. The CDR3 loop reads CASSNMNTGELFF. DNA of the CDR3: TGTGCCAGCAGCAATATGAACACCGGGGAGCTGTTTTTT. Drawing the rest from reference TRBV5-4 and TRBJ2-2, the complete variable domain is ETGVTQSPTHLIKTRGQQVTLRCSSQSGHNTVSWYQQALGQGPQFIFQYYREEENGRGNFPPRFSGLQFPNYSSELNVNALELDDSALYLCASSNMNTGELFFGEGSRLTVL.

The V and J genes are TRBV18 and TRBJ2-7; D might be TRBD2 (6 bases). Germline loops: CDR1 KGHSH, CDR2 LQKENI. Between the trimmed V and J ends, which lost 3 bases and 3 bases, there was a span of 12 bases. The CDR3 totals 14 residues. The CDR3 DNA reads TGTGCCAGCTCACCTCGGGGCGGGATCTACGAGCAGTACTTC. Residues: CASSPRGGIYEQYF.

In its sample, this clone was seen once. The V call is TRBV6-6, the J call TRBJ2-6; D uncertain. This CDR3 region has 15 residues. The V end lost 7 bases, the J end lost 0 bases, and 10 bases lay between the germline ends. Germline V gives CDR1 MNHNY, CDR2 SVGAGI (reference sequence). The chain's CDR3 is CASIGLDSGANVLTF. The CDR3 DNA follows: TGTGCCAGCATCGGCCTCGACTCTGGGGCCAACGTCCTGACTTTC.

The rearrangement links TRBV4-3 to TRBJ2-7; weak D call: TRBD2 (6 bases). Germline V gene data show CDR1 as LGHNA and CDR2 as YSLEER. The CDR3 runs to 14 residues. V was trimmed by 4 bases and J by 0 bases, leaving 10 bases between them. This CDR3 reads CASSPMTSSYEQYF. CDR3 DNA sequence: TGCGCCAGCAGCCCGATGACTAGCTCCTACGAGCAGTACTTC.

Notes on this clone: Within the sample, other DNA sequences also encode this same CDR3. The chain combines TRBV18 with TRBJ2-5; D tentatively reads TRBD1 or TRBD2 (7 bases each). This CDR3 is built from 14 residues. Trimming pared 3 bases from V and 4 bases from J, leaving 12 bases between. Per the germline V gene, CDR1 is KGHSH and CDR2 is LQKENI. The CDR3 reads CASSPDREGETQYF. The CDR3 DNA sequence: TGTGCCAGCTCACCTGACAGGGAGGGAGAGACCCAGTACTTC.

This clone was observed once. The chain combines TRBV5-1 with TRBJ2-2, with D possibly called TRBD1 or TRBD2 (5 bases each). V shed 5 bases and J shed 8 bases, with 13 bases lying between them. The V gene's germline CDR1 is SGHRS and CDR2 YFSETQ. The CDR3 has 13 residues. In DNA, the CDR3 is TGCGCCAGCAGTCGGGGCGGCGGAGGGGAGCTGTTTTTT. The encoded protein is CASSRGGGGELFF.

V is TRBV7-6 and J is TRBJ1-2; D is ambiguous. The CDR3 runs to 16 residues. V lost 1 base, J lost 4 bases, and 16 bases lay in between. The germline CDR1 and CDR2 sequences are SGHVS and FNYEAQ. In DNA, the CDR3 is TGTGCCAGCAGCTTAGGTAGCGGGAACAGAACCTATGGCTACACCTTC. This gives the protein CASSLGSGNRTYGYTF.

CDR3 loop: CASSFWGLESSYNEQFF. In DNA form, the CDR3 reads TGTGCCAGCAGCTTTTGGGGACTAGAGTCCTCCTACAATGAGCAGTTCTTC. The gene calls are TRBV7-2 and TRBJ2-1; 8 bases align to TRBD2. Germline values: CDR1 SGHTA, CDR2 FQGNSA. There are 17 residues in the CDR3. With 3 bases clipped from V and 0 bases from J, the junction kept 7 bases outside the gene matches. Using reference TRBV7-2 and TRBJ2-1 for the parts outside the CDR3, the full variable domain is GAGVSQSPSNKVTEKGKDVELRCDPISGHTALYWYRQSLGQGLEFLIYFQGNSAPDKSGLPSDRFSAERTGGSVSTLTIQRTQQEDSAVYLCASSFWGLESSYNEQFFGPGTRLTVL.

The chain combines TRBV9 with TRBJ2-1; TRBD2 agrees at 8 bases. The CDR3 is 16 residues long. V was pared by 4 bases and J by 2 bases, with 8 bases of the junction left unmatched. Per the germline V gene, CDR1 is SGDLS and CDR2 is YYNGEE. CDR3 residues: CASSSSGAGAYNEQFF. CDR3 nucleotide sequence: TGTGCCAGCAGCTCTAGTGGAGCGGGGGCCTACAATGAGCAGTTCTTC.

The chain recombines TRBV27 with TRBJ2-3, with TRBD2 matching over 8 bases. Germline trimming cut 5 bases from V and 0 bases from J; bases unmatched to any gene: 10. In germline, CDR1 is MNHEY, CDR2 SMNVEV (reference sequence). The CDR3 has 17 residues. CDR3 DNA sequence: TGTGCCAGCAGTCCCTCCCGGGGGGGTTCTAGCACAGATACGCAGTATTTT. It translates to CASSPSRGGSSTDTQYF.

V gene TRBV18 combines with J gene TRBJ2-2; tentatively, D is TRBD1 (5 bases). This CDR3 spans 14 amino acids. V gave up 5 bases and J gave up 9 bases, with 16 bases separating them. Germline V gene lookup returns CDR1 KGHSH and CDR2 LQKENI. The CDR3 loop reads CASSAIDSARELFF. CDR3 in DNA: TGTGCCAGCTCAGCAATAGACAGCGCCCGGGAGCTGTTTTTT.

CDR3 in amino acids: CASSLQGIQETQYF. For the CDR3, the DNA is TGTGCCAGCAGCTTACAGGGAATCCAAGAGACCCAGTACTTC. The J gene is TRBJ2-5, the V gene TRBV7-6, with D possibly being TRBD1 (5 bases). Germline values: CDR1 SGHVS, CDR2 FNYEAQ. Trimming took 2 bases from V and 1 from J, leaving 8 bases between them. The CDR3 consists of 14 residues.

This clone was observed a single time. J is TRBJ2-7 and V is TRBV28; D is uncertain. The CDR3 covers 13 residues. Between the trimmed V and J ends, which lost 6 bases and 0 bases, there was a span of 9 bases. Germline V gives CDR1 MDHEN, CDR2 SYDVKM. CDR3 loop: CASRRIFSYEQYF. In DNA form, the CDR3 reads TGTGCCAGCAGACGGATATTCTCCTACGAGCAGTACTTC.

V gene TRBV5-1 combines with J gene TRBJ1-1; no clear D. The germline gives CDR1 SGHRS, CDR2 YFSETQ. CDR3 length equals 14 residues. Deletions cut 3 bases from V and 1 base from J, with 10 bases between. CDR3 sequence: CASSSGYRNTEAFF. In nucleotides, the CDR3 is TGCGCCAGCAGCTCCGGGTATCGGAACACTGAAGCTTTCTTT.

The chain uses TRBV9 and TRBJ1-2; 10 nucleotides line up with TRBD1. Per germline, CDR1 SGDLS and CDR2 YYNGEE. V was pared by 2 bases and J by 6 bases, with 4 bases of the junction left unmatched. CDR3 size: 14 residues. The CDR3 region is CASSVDRGLDGYTF. The CDR3 region has the DNA TGTGCCAGCAGCGTCGACAGGGGGCTGGATGGCTACACCTTC. The full variable domain, completed using reference TRBV9 and TRBJ1-2, is DSGVTQTPKHLITATGQRVTLRCSPRSGDLSVYWYQQSLDQGLQFLIQYYNGEERAKGNILERFSAQQFPDLHSELNLSSLELGDSALYFCASSVDRGLDGYTFGSGTRLTVV.

The V and J genes are TRBV6-1 and TRBJ2-5; D may be TRBD1 or TRBD2 (6 bases each). V was clipped by 3 bases and J by 1 base, with 18 bases between them. The CDR3 length is 17 residues. CDR1 is MNHNS, CDR2 SASEGT, per germline. As DNA, the CDR3 is TGTGCCAGCAGTGACGCTCGGGGGCTCCGAGGCCAAGAGACCCAGTACTTC. Its protein is CASSDARGLRGQETQYF.

The genes are TRBV14 and TRBJ2-4, with 11 bases aligning to TRBD2. The CDR3 contains 16 residues. Germline V CDR1 and CDR2: SGHDN, FVKESK. The J segment lost 5 bases and the V segment lost 5 bases, leaving 8 bases of the junction unmatched. In DNA form, the CDR3 reads TGTGCCAGCAGCGTTAGCGGGAGGGGTGTTGAAAACATTCAGTACTTC. Protein: CASSVSGRGVENIQYF.

The rearrangement joins TRBV27 to TRBJ2-7; D is ambiguous. Trimming pared 5 bases from V and 1 base from J, leaving 21 bases between. Per germline, CDR1 MNHEY and CDR2 SMNVEV (reference sequence). This CDR3 region has 17 residues. The CDR3 loop is CASSPSPPAPRSYEQYF. In nucleotides, the CDR3 is TGTGCCAGCAGTCCAAGCCCACCGGCGCCCAGATCCTACGAGCAGTACTTC.

The genes are TRBV5-8 and TRBJ2-3; D unresolved. The length of the CDR3 is 13 residues. V lost 2 bases, J lost 1 base, and 5 bases lay in between. CDR1 and CDR2 (germline): SGHTS, YDEGEE. CDR3 coding DNA: TGTGCCAGCAGCTTTAGTGGCACAGATACGCAGTATTTT. Its translation is CASSFSGTDTQYF.